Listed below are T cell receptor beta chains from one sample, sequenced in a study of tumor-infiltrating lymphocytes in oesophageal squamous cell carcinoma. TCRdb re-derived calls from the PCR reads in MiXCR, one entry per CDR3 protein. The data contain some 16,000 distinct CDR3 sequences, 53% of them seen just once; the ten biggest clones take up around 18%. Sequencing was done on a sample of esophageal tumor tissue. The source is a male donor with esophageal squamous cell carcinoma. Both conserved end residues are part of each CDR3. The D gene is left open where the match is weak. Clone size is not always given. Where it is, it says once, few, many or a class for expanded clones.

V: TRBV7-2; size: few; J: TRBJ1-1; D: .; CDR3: CASRPESRGNTEAFF; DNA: TGTGCCAGCAGGCCAGAATCTAGAGGGAACACTGAAGCTTTCTTT
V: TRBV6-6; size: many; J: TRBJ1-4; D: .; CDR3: CASSYSFRLFKGETNEKLFF; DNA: TGTGCCAGCAGTTACTCGTTTCGGCTTTTCAAAGGGGAAACTAATGAAAAACTGTTTTTT
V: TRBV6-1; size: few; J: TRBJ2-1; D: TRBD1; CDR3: CASSRQGGIYNEQFF; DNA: TGTGCCAGCAGTCGACAGGGGGGGATTTACAATGAGCAGTTCTTC
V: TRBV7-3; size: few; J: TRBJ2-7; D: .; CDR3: CASSLRWTSGEQYF; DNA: TGTGCCAGCAGCTTAAGGTGGACGTCGGGTGAGCAGTACTTC
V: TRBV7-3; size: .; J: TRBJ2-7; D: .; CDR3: CASSFSYVLGEQYF; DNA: TGTGCCAGCAGCTTTTCCTACGTCCTAGGCGAGCAGTACTTC
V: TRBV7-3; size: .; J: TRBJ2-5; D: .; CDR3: CASSSVAEETQYF; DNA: TGTGCCAGCAGCTCAGTAGCAGAAGAGACCCAGTACTTC
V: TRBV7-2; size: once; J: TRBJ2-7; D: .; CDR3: CASSLEAETYNEQYF; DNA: TGTGCCAGCAGCTTAGAAGCAGAAACCTACAATGAGCAGTACTTC
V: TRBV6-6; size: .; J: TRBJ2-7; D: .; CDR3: CASSSLTYEQYF; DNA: TGTGCCAGCAGCTCCCTGACCTACGAGCAGTACTTC
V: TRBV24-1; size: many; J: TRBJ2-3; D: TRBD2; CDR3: CATTPSGSTDTQYF; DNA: TGTGCCACCACGCCTAGCGGATCCACAGATACGCAGTATTTT
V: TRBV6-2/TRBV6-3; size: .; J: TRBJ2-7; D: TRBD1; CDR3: CASSEPGQGGEQYF; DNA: TGTGCCAGCAGTGAACCGGGACAGGGGGGCGAGCAGTACTTC
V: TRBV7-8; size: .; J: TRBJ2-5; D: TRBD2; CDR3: CASSLGWGLAGGQETQYF; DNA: TGTGCCAGCAGCTTAGGTTGGGGACTAGCGGGAGGCCAAGAGACCCAGTACTTC
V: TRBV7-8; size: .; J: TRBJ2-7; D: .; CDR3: CASSLYAQGNYEQYF; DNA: TGTGCCAGCAGCTTGTATGCCCAGGGTAACTACGAGCAGTACTTC
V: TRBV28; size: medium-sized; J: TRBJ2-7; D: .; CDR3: CASSSAGGRKVIYEQYF; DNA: TGTGCCAGCAGTTCCGCCGGGGGTAGGAAGGTTATCTACGAGCAGTACTTC
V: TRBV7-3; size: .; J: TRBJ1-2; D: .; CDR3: CASSLVGSYGYTF; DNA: TGTGCCAGCAGCTTAGTCGGCAGCTATGGCTACACCTTC
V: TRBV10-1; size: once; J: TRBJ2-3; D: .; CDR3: CASSDRALDTQYF; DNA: TGCGCCAGCAGTGACCGGGCCTTGGATACGCAGTATTTT
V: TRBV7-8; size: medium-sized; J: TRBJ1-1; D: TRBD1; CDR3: CASSGTGGVDTEAFF; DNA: TGTGCCAGCAGCGGGACAGGGGGGGTTGACACTGAAGCTTTCTTT
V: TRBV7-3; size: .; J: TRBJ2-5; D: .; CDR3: CASSFSGGLQETQYF; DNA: TGTGCCAGCAGCTTTTCAGGGGGGTTGCAGGAGACCCAGTACTTC
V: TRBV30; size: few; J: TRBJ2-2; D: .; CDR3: CAWSVFGRGNTGELFF; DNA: TGTGCCTGGAGTGTATTCGGCAGGGGGAACACCGGGGAGCTGTTTTTT
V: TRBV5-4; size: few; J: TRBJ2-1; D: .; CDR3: CASSLAVGRTEQFF; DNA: TGTGCCAGCAGCTTGGCTGTTGGGAGAACCGAGCAGTTCTTC
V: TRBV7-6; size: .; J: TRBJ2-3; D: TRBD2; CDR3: CASSRLAGGSTDTQYF; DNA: TGTGCCAGCAGCCGCCTAGCGGGAGGGTCCACAGATACGCAGTATTTT
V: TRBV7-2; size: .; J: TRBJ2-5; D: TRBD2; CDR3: CASSLGGREQYF; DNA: TGTGCCAGCAGCTTAGGAGGGCGGGAGCAGTACTTC
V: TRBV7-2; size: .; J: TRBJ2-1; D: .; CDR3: CASSLDLSSYNEQFF; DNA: TGTGCCAGCAGCTTAGATCTTAGCTCCTACAATGAGCAGTTCTTC
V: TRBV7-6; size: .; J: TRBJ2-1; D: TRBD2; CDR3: CASSLEAGTRVDEQFF; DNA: TGTGCCAGCAGCTTAGAGGCGGGGACTAGAGTGGATGAGCAGTTCTTC
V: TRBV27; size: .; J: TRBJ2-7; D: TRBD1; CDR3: CASSPRTGSYEQYF; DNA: TGTGCCAGCAGTCCCCGGACAGGCAGCTACGAGCAGTACTTC
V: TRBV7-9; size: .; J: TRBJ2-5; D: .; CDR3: CASSLVSYQETQYF; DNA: TGTGCCAGCAGCTTAGTTAGCTACCAAGAGACCCAGTACTTC
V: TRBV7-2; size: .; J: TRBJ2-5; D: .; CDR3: CASSLAPRSGGQYF; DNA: TGTGCCAGCAGCTTAGCACCCCGTTCCGGGGGCCAGTACTTC
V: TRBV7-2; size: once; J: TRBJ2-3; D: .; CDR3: CASSLAPKAQYF; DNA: TGTGCCAGCAGCTTAGCCCCAAAAGCGCAGTATTTT